Following are 16 T cell receptor beta chains from one sample sequenced in a study of resident and recirculating memory T cells in vitiligo. The table came from immunoSEQ multiplex PCR; TCRdb's copy has only in-frame clones and leaves some out. The table lists 75,000 to 95,000 clones, 92% of them singletons. The sequencing input was blood. The receptors were sampled from a male donor with vitiligo.

This rearrangement joins TRBV4-1 to TRBJ2-7; TRBD2 aligns across 9 bases. This CDR3 is built from 17 residues. Germline lookup yields CDR1 MGHRA and CDR2 YSYEKL. Germline trimming cut 0 bases from V and 4 bases from J; bases unmatched to any gene: 10. CDR3 in amino acids: CASSQDRLISGSYEQYF. The CDR3, as DNA: TGCGCCAGCAGCCAAGATAGGTTGATTAGCGGGAGTTACGAGCAGTACTTC.

V and J are TRBV5-1 and TRBJ2-7, with 7 positions matching TRBD2. Trimming removed 4 bases from V and 6 bases from J; junction bases left unmatched: 10. CDR3 length: 14 residues. The V gene's germline CDR1 is SGHRS and CDR2 YFSETQ. CDR3 residues: CASSRLGSGGEQYF. CDR3 nucleotides: TGCGCCAGCAGCCGGTTAGGGTCGGGGGGCGAGCAGTACTTC.

The genes are TRBV11-1 and TRBJ2-2; 7 bases line up with TRBD2. The V gene's germline CDR1 is SGHAT and CDR2 FQDESV (reference sequence). CDR3 length: 16 amino acids. The junction had 6 bases not matched to a gene; V was cut back by 4 bases and J by 1 base. CDR3 amino acids: CASSSWGGGNTGELFF. For the CDR3, the DNA is TGTGCCAGCAGCTCCTGGGGCGGGGGGAACACCGGGGAGCTGTTTTTT. Full variable domain (remainder filled in from reference TRBV11-1 and TRBJ2-2): EAEVAQSPRYKITEKSQAVAFWCDPISGHATLYWYRQILGQGPELLVQFQDESVVDDSQLPKDRFSAERLKGVDSTLKIQPAELGDSAMYLCASSSWGGGNTGELFFGEGSRLTVL.

J is TRBJ2-5 and V is TRBV6-6; TRBD1 matches 10 bases. The DNA end lines up better with TRBJ2-7; the J call may be wrong. CDR1 and CDR2 (germline): MNHNY, SVGAGI (reference sequence). The CDR3 has 16 residues. The CDR3 coding sequence is TGTGCCAGCACCCAGGTGGTGGGACAGGGGATCAACGAGCAGTACTTC. Amino acids: CASTQVVGQGINEQYF.

The chain joins TRBV19 to TRBJ1-4; weak D call: TRBD1 (6 bases). Trimming shortened V by 7 bases and J by 7 bases, and 16 bases separated the two germline ends. There are 14 residues in the CDR3. Per the germline V gene, CDR1 is LNHDA and CDR2 is SQIVND (reference sequence). Here the CDR3 DNA reads TGTGCCAGTATTTCGGACAGAGAAGGTGAAAAACTGTTTTTT. Translation gives CASISDREGEKLFF.

In this sample, this clone turned up once. This rearrangement joins TRBV9 to TRBJ2-7; maybe TRBD2 (5 bases). Trimming shortened V by 0 bases and J by 0 bases, and 10 bases separated the two germline ends. Germline CDR1 reads SGDLS; CDR2 reads YYNGEE. This CDR3 is built from 15 residues. The CDR3 DNA sequence: TGTGCCAGCAGCGTAGCAGCGGAGAGCTCCTACGAGCAGTACTTC. Translating it yields CASSVAAESSYEQYF.

This chain links TRBV7-6 with TRBJ2-7; 9 bases are a match to TRBD2. V dropped 3 bases and J dropped 5; count of bases not matched to a gene: 5. CDR3 length: 14 residues. Germline V gene lookup returns CDR1 SGHVS and CDR2 FNYEAQ. The CDR3 region is CASSLGTSPHEQYF. The CDR3 DNA follows: TGTGCCAGCAGCTTGGGGACTAGCCCCCACGAGCAGTACTTC.

J is TRBJ2-7 and V is TRBV28, with 7 bases identical to TRBD2. The germline gives CDR1 MDHEN, CDR2 SYDVKM. This CDR3 spans 15 amino acids. V shed 5 bases and J 2 bases; nucleotides not matched to a gene: 9. CDR3 DNA sequence: TGTGCCAGCAGTACCACTAGCGAATTCCCCTACGAGCAGTACTTC. Its protein product is CASSTTSEFPYEQYF.

The V call is TRBV7-2, the J call TRBJ2-7, with D maybe TRBD1 (6 bases). This CDR3 region has 16 residues. With 5 bases removed from V and 0 bases from J, the gap between germline ends came to 17 bases. Germline lookup yields CDR1 SGHTA and CDR2 FQGNSA. CDR3 loop: CASSKVQGRNSYEQYF. The CDR3 nucleotides are TGTGCCAGCAGCAAAGTTCAGGGGCGAAACTCCTACGAGCAGTACTTC. The complete variable domain, with remaining parts taken from reference TRBV7-2 and TRBJ2-7, reads GAGVSQSPSNKVTEKGKDVELRCDPISGHTALYWYRQSLGQGLEFLIYFQGNSAPDKSGLPSDRFSAERTGGSVSTLTIQRTQQEDSAVYLCASSKVQGRNSYEQYFGPGTRLTVT.

CDR3 DNA: TGCGCCAGCAGCCAAAGCGGGATCCCAGATACGCAGTATTTT. Translation gives CASSQSGIPDTQYF. The chain recombines TRBV4-3 with TRBJ2-3, with 7 bases aligning to TRBD2. The CDR3 is 14 amino acids. The V gene end was trimmed by 2 bases and the J gene end by 4 bases; junction bases not matched to a gene: 3. CDR1 is LGHNA, CDR2 YSLEER, per germline.

The chain employs TRBV6-1 and TRBJ2-7, with 7 bases identical to TRBD1. From germline, CDR1 is MNHNS and CDR2 SASEGT. The length of the CDR3 is 15 residues. With V trimmed by 6 bases and J by 5 bases, 13 bases remained unmatched. The CDR3 sequence: CASSPATGPIDEQYF. CDR3 DNA sequence: TGTGCCAGCAGCCCCGCGACAGGGCCGATCGACGAGCAGTACTTC.

The chain has TRBV27 and TRBJ1-5; tentative D call: TRBD1 (6 bases). Germline V gene lookup returns CDR1 MNHEY and CDR2 SMNVEV (reference sequence). This CDR3 comprises 18 residues. The V end lost 0 bases, the J end lost 7 bases, and 22 bases lay between the germline ends. This CDR3 reads CASSLSPRAGGTMQPQHF. The CDR3 DNA sequence: TGTGCCAGCAGTTTATCGCCCCGCGCGGGGGGCACCATGCAGCCCCAGCATTTT.

The V gene is TRBV27, the J gene TRBJ1-4, with TRBD1 identical over 7 bases. Germline CDR1 reads MNHEY; CDR2 reads SMNVEV (reference sequence). The CDR3 loop spans 15 amino acids. J was trimmed by 5 bases and V by 1 base; bases with no gene match: 4. CDR3 residues: CASSLFGGGNEKLFF. Written as DNA, the CDR3 is TGTGCCAGCAGTTTATTCGGAGGGGGCAATGAAAAACTGTTTTTT.

The CDR3 sequence: CASSDINNEQFF. The DNA of the CDR3 is TGTGCCAGCAGTGATATTAACAATGAGCAGTTCTTC. V is TRBV2 and J is TRBJ2-1; D uncertain. The V end lost 3 bases, the J end lost 5 bases, and 5 bases lay between the germline ends. Germline assignment: CDR1 SNHLY and CDR2 FYNNEI. This CDR3 has 12 amino acids.

This clone has a count of ten or more. This sequence joins TRBV5-4 and TRBJ2-1; 12 bases line up with TRBD2. The CDR3 loop spans 17 amino acids. The germline V gene has CDR1 SGHNT and CDR2 YYREEE (reference sequence). The V gene end was trimmed by 0 bases and the J gene end by 9 bases; junction bases not matched to a gene: 10. In nucleotides, the CDR3 is TGTGCCAGCAGCTTGGCCTTAAGGACTAGCGGGATTGGTGAGCAGTTCTTC. Its translation is CASSLALRTSGIGEQFF.

The rearrangement uses TRBV4-1 and TRBJ2-2; D may be TRBD1 (5 bases). V lost 2 bases, J lost 7 bases, and 11 bases lay in between. In germline, CDR1 is MGHRA, CDR2 YSYEKL. CDR3 size: 14 residues. The CDR3 region has the DNA TGCGCCAGCAGCCAATCCGACAGCTTCGGGGAGCTGTTTTTT. Amino acid sequence: CASSQSDSFGELFF.